These 4 T cell receptor beta chains were sequenced from one sample in a study of chemoradiotherapy in HPV16-positive cancers. The assay was immunoSEQ multiplex PCR, and TCRdb's table has in-frame clones only and misses some. Of about 5,600 clones detected, 84% appear once; the ten largest clones hold around 9%. The sequencing used tumor tissue, collected from a patient who underwent chemoradiotherapy. Receptors originate from a human donor with HPV-associated anogenital cancer.

The V call is TRBV15, the J call TRBJ1-6; D is perhaps TRBD1 (6 bases). The V end was cut by 0 bases, the J end by 7 bases, with 10 bases between. The CDR3 spans 15 residues. CDR1 is LNHNV and CDR2 is YYDKDF in the germline V gene (reference sequence). The CDR3 protein is CATSRDGGANSPLHF. In DNA, the CDR3 is TGTGCCACCAGCAGAGATGGGGGGGCAAATTCACCCCTCCACTTT.

The chain has TRBV10-3 and TRBJ1-1; 12 bases are a match to TRBD1. This CDR3 contains 16 residues. The germline V gene has CDR1 ENHRY and CDR2 SYGVKD. Trimming cost V 3 bases and J 0 bases; bases outside gene matches: 2. CDR3 protein: CAISEGTGGLNTEAFF. The CDR3 DNA reads as TGTGCCATCAGTGAAGGGACAGGGGGCCTGAACACTGAAGCTTTCTTT.

The CDR3 DNA reads as TGTGCCACCAGCAGAGGGACAGGTGGGATCCAAGAGACCCAGTACTTC. Its protein product is CATSRGTGGIQETQYF. The chain joins TRBV15 to TRBJ2-5; 7 bases fit TRBD1. The germline V gene has CDR1 LNHNV and CDR2 YYDKDF (reference sequence). Losses at the gene ends were 1 base for V and 1 base for J; bases not matched to a gene: 6. CDR3 length: 16 residues.

A few counts support this clone. The chain links TRBV20-1 to TRBJ2-3; D possibly corresponds to TRBD2 (5 bases). The CDR3 is made up of 11 amino acids. V shed 0 bases and J shed 9 bases, with 7 bases lying between them. The germline V gene has CDR1 DFQATT and CDR2 SNEGSKA (reference sequence). The CDR3 DNA reads TGCAGTGCTAGAGATGAGGGCACGCAGTATTTT. Amino acids: CSARDEGTQYF.